The next 3 T cell receptor beta chains were all read from a single sample in a study of T-cell reconstitution after alpha-beta-depleted transplantation in children (TCRdb year 2016). Libraries were constructed by PCR. The sequencing machine was an Illumina HiSeq 2500. Molecular barcoding was employed in the preparation of TCR libraries, with unique molecular identifiers being used to normalize TCRbeta repertoire quantification. Clones were called with MiXCR by TCRdb after fastp trimmed the public reads at Q25, and only in-frame beta chains were retained. For every CDR3 protein sequence, its rows merge into one entry that carries the most common genes and DNA. This sample is represented by 250,000 to 300,000 distinct CDR3 sequences; over 8% of them were singletons. The ten largest clones take up 9.5% to 13% of the sample. The starting material was PBMCs from the stem cell graft donor, obtained from the stem cell graft. These receptor sequences come from a human donor who donated a stem cell graft to a child with SCID.

The table lists this clonotype with a few counts. The CDR3 loop reads CASSFGVQSNQPQHF. The CDR3 DNA is TGTGCCAGCAGTTTTGGGGTACAGAGCAATCAGCCCCAGCATTTT. The chain recombines TRBV12-3 or TRBV12-4 with TRBJ1-5, with unresolved D. The CDR3 contains 15 residues. V lost 3 bases to trimming and J lost 1 base, with 10 bases between them.

This clonotype was detected ten times or more. The chain carries TRBV12-3 or TRBV12-4 and TRBJ2-3, with D perhaps TRBD2 (6 bases). The CDR3 runs 15 residues. The V end was cut by 7 bases, the J end by 3 bases, with 17 bases between. Here the CDR3 reads CASTLSGGGTDTQYF. DNA of the CDR3: TGTGCCAGCACCCTGAGTGGGGGAGGTACAGATACGCAGTATTTT.

The V call is TRBV2, the J call TRBJ1-5; D is perhaps TRBD1 (5 bases). V was trimmed by 6 bases and J by 3 bases, leaving 9 bases between them. Germline CDR1 reads SNHLY; CDR2 reads FYNNEI. The CDR3 spans 13 residues. The CDR3 loop reads CASRGTDNQPQHF. In DNA form, the CDR3 reads TGTGCCAGCAGGGGGACGGACAATCAGCCCCAGCATTTT.